This T cell receptor beta chain comes out of a study of regulatory T cells. Amplification used 52 TRBV primers and 13 TRBJ primers. Measured with immunoSEQ multiplex PCR; TCRdb has only the in-frame clones, and not every one. The sample holds approximately 20,000 clones, 80% to 95% seen once. Germline V lookup: CDR1 SGHRS, CDR2 YFSETQ. Trimming shortened V by 2 bases and J by 5 bases, and 16 bases separated the two germline ends. This CDR3 has 16 residues. Sequencing was performed on CD8+ T cells sorted from blood. The V and J genes are TRBV5-1 and TRBJ2-2; a weak D match, TRBD1 (6 bases). The source of this sequence is a child younger than 10 with CD3G deficiency. The CDR3 DNA sequence: TGCGCCAGCAGCTTCGGGACCCCAGGGGATACCGGGGAGCTGTTTTTT. This translates into CASSFGTPGDTGELFF.